A single sample is the source of the 19 T cell receptor beta chains below, sequenced in a study of blood T cell repertoires in COVID-19. Repertoires were generated with immunoSEQ multiplex PCR, while TCRdb's copy carries only in-frame clones and drops some. The data show approximately 100,000 clones, 80% to 90% seen once. Input material: peripheral blood. All receptors derive from a human donor with acute or convalescent COVID-19. The donor label of this sample is uncertain.

This sequence joins TRBV7-9 and TRBJ1-1; possible D gene TRBD1, 5 bases. Germline lookup yields CDR1 SEHNR and CDR2 FQNEAQ (reference sequence). V was trimmed by 6 bases and J by 2 bases, leaving 13 bases between them. CDR3 length: 14 residues. The CDR3 DNA sequence: TGTGCCAGCAGGAGTCAGGGCTCCAACACTGAAGCTTTCTTT. Translated: CASRSQGSNTEAFF.

V gene TRBV6-1 combines with J gene TRBJ2-3, with 9 bases identical to TRBD2. Germline loops: CDR1 MNHNS, CDR2 SASEGT. The CDR3 covers 19 residues. V dropped 1 base and J dropped 0; count of bases not matched to a gene: 11. DNA of the CDR3: TGTGCCAGCAGTGAAGGAGTGTATATAGCGGGAGTTAGCACAGATACGCAGTATTTT. Translated: CASSEGVYIAGVSTDTQYF.

This chain links TRBV5-1 with TRBJ1-1, with a weak D call TRBD1 (6 bases). The V gene's germline CDR1 is SGHRS and CDR2 YFSETQ. This CDR3 spans 15 amino acids. The V gene lost 4 bases and the J gene lost 4 bases, with 17 bases spanning the gap. The CDR3 coding sequence is TGCGCCAGCAGCAGACAAGGGGGGGACGGCACTGAAGCTTTCTTT. Translated: CASSRQGGDGTEAFF.

The chain employs TRBV12-5 and TRBJ2-3; no firm D call. V was shortened by 5 bases and J by 1 base, with 10 bases between the two germline ends. CDR1 LGHNT and CDR2 FRNRAP come from the germline V gene. CDR3 length equals 14 residues. This chain's CDR3 is CASGLTPGTDTQYF. The DNA of the CDR3 is TGTGCTAGTGGTCTTACCCCGGGCACAGATACGCAGTATTTT.

The genes are TRBV16 and TRBJ1-6; 8 nucleotides match TRBD1. V was clipped by 4 bases and J by 10 bases; unmatched bases: 15. Germline lookup yields CDR1 KGHSY and CDR2 FQNENV. The CDR3 runs to 17 residues. CDR3 protein: CASSLGVGGTGKSPLHF. The DNA of the CDR3 is TGTGCCAGCAGCCTAGGTGTAGGGGGGACAGGAAAGTCACCCCTCCACTTT.

This chain joins TRBV7-8 and TRBJ2-1; D is possibly TRBD1 (5 bases). Germline CDR1 SGHVS, CDR2 FQNEAQ. The ends were cut back, 5 bases at V and 0 bases at J, with 14 bases in the middle. The CDR3 is 16 amino acids. The CDR3 nucleotides read TGTGCCAGCAGCGCCTACAGGATTAGCTCCTACAATGAGCAGTTCTTC. It yields the protein CASSAYRISSYNEQFF.

V and J are TRBV5-4 and TRBJ2-7; 7 bases agree with TRBD1. Germline V gene sequence: CDR1 SGHNT, CDR2 YYREEE (reference sequence). J was trimmed by 0 bases and V by 3 bases; bases with no gene match: 6. This CDR3 spans 15 amino acids. CDR3 sequence: CASSSSTGISYEQYF. In nucleotides, the CDR3 is TGTGCCAGCAGCTCTTCGACAGGGATCTCCTACGAGCAGTACTTC.

Only one count was recorded for this clone. The chain couples TRBV5-1 to TRBJ1-1, with no clear D. V was cut by 1 base and J by 0 bases, with 10 bases left in between. Germline CDR1 reads SGHRS; CDR2 reads YFSETQ. The CDR3 covers 15 residues. In DNA form, the CDR3 reads TGCGCCAGCAGCTTGACGTCGGGAATGAACACTGAAGCTTTCTTT. It codes for CASSLTSGMNTEAFF.

CDR3 coding DNA: TGTGCCAGCAGGGGTCGGGGTTTCGCGACTGGCTACACCTTC. It codes for CASRGRGFATGYTF. The chain has TRBV2 and TRBJ1-2, with D unresolved. Germline V gene data show CDR1 as SNHLY and CDR2 as FYNNEI. This CDR3 is built from 14 residues. The V and J ends lost 6 bases and 7 bases respectively, with 18 bases between them.

This clone has more than one count but fewer than ten. The CDR3 loop reads CASSYDSSGSGNEQFF. The DNA of the CDR3 is TGTGCCAGCAGTTATGATTCTAGCGGGAGTGGCAATGAGCAGTTCTTC. This rearrangement joins TRBV6-5 to TRBJ2-1; 10 nucleotides line up with TRBD2. The CDR3 is 16 amino acids. Germline loops: CDR1 MNHEY, CDR2 SVGAGI. Unmatched junction bases numbered 8, after V lost 3 bases and J lost 6 bases.

The rearrangement uses TRBV24-1 and TRBJ2-4, with a possible D match to TRBD1 (5 bases). The CDR3 has 19 amino acids. Germline lookup yields CDR1 KGHDR and CDR2 SFDVKD. Trimming pared 9 bases from V and 0 bases from J, leaving 26 bases between. The CDR3 loop is CATVLTDASPSLAKNIQYF. The CDR3 DNA reads TGTGCCACCGTCTTGACAGACGCATCCCCATCGCTAGCCAAAAACATTCAGTACTTC.

V gene TRBV19 combines with J gene TRBJ2-3; 11 bases are a match to TRBD1. With V trimmed by 5 bases and J by 2 bases, 6 bases remained unmatched. Looked up from germline, CDR1 is LNHDA and CDR2 is SQIVND (reference sequence). The CDR3 totals 16 residues. CDR3 in DNA: TGTGCCAGTAGTCCTTGGGGACAGGGGGTCACAGATACGCAGTATTTT. As protein: CASSPWGQGVTDTQYF. The variable domain in full, with the rest retrieved from reference TRBV19 and TRBJ2-3, is DGGITQSPKYLFRKEGQNVTLSCEQNLNHDAMYWYRQDPGQGLRLIYYSQIVNDFQKGDIAEGYSVSREKKESFPLTVTSAQKNPTAFYLCASSPWGQGVTDTQYFGPGTRLTVL.

This clone was seen a single time. This rearrangement joins TRBV6-2 or TRBV6-3 to TRBJ2-1; D gene ambiguous. V lost 2 bases, J lost 7 bases, and 3 bases lay in between. The germline gives CDR1 MNHEY, CDR2 SVGEGT. The CDR3 loop spans 11 amino acids. CDR3 amino acids: CASSYTNEQFF. In nucleotides, the CDR3 is TGTGCCAGCAGTTACACTAATGAGCAGTTCTTC.

This rearrangement joins TRBV4-1 to TRBJ1-2; D not resolved. The germline gives CDR1 MGHRA, CDR2 YSYEKL. The V end lost 4 bases, the J end lost 4 bases, and 16 bases lay between the germline ends. CDR3 size: 15 residues. The CDR3 here is CASSPQEDSFYGYTF. The CDR3 DNA reads TGCGCCAGCAGCCCCCAGGAGGACTCTTTCTATGGCTACACCTTC.

The chain combines TRBV6-1 with TRBJ2-5, with D tentatively TRBD2 (6 bases). The V gene's germline CDR1 is MNHNS and CDR2 SASEGT. CDR3 length: 16 residues. The V gene lost 2 bases and the J gene lost 3 bases, with 16 bases spanning the gap. CDR3: CASSERATGDEETQYF. CDR3 bases: TGTGCCAGCAGTGAACGAGCCACGGGAGACGAAGAGACCCAGTACTTC.

The rearrangement joins TRBV7-9 to TRBJ2-1; 9 positions agree with TRBD2. Germline V gene sequence: CDR1 SEHNR, CDR2 FQNEAQ (reference sequence). J gave up 4 bases and V 2 bases, and 0 bases lay outside the gene matches. The CDR3 spans 14 residues. CDR3 region: CASSLTSGYNEQFF. Written as DNA, the CDR3 is TGTGCCAGCAGCTTAACTAGCGGGTACAATGAGCAGTTCTTC.

V is TRBV7-6 and J is TRBJ1-1; a possible D gene is TRBD1 (5 bases). The CDR3 sequence is 14 residues long. The ends were cut back, 5 bases at V and 1 base at J, with 11 bases in the middle. Germline CDR1 and CDR2: SGHVS and FNYEAQ. CDR3 in DNA: TGTGCCAGCAGCCCGGTAGGGGCGAACACTGAAGCTTTCTTT. Translation gives CASSPVGANTEAFF.

The genes are TRBV10-1 and TRBJ1-2; TRBD1 might be the D (6 bases). CDR3 length equals 15 residues. Trimming pared 2 bases from V and 3 bases from J, leaving 13 bases between. Germline values: CDR1 WNHNN, CDR2 SYGVQD (reference sequence). This CDR3 reads CASSENRVVDYGYTF. The CDR3 coding sequence is TGCGCCAGCAGTGAGAACAGGGTGGTGGACTATGGCTACACCTTC.

The chain has TRBV2 and TRBJ2-5; no firm D call. The CDR3 length is 13 residues. CDR1 is SNHLY and CDR2 is FYNNEI in the germline V gene. The V end was cut by 4 bases, the J end by 4 bases, with 10 bases between. This CDR3 is CASSGFYPETQYF. The DNA for the CDR3 is TGTGCCAGCAGTGGCTTCTACCCAGAGACCCAGTACTTC.